This T cell receptor (beta chain) was captured by sequencing in a study of CD8 T cells in ankylosing spondylitis (TCRdb year 2017). Turning to the overall study: T cell receptor beta repertoires were profiled in healthy donors and ankylosing spondylitis patients so that disease-linked TCR variants could be found. In total, the full study cohort was made up of roughly 110 healthy donors and 25 ankylosing spondylitis patients. Peripheral blood was sampled, and synovial fluid was also collected from ankylosing spondylitis patients. Summary of the overall study and its limitations: The disease-linked clones were reported as significantly enriched in matched synovial fluid samples from ankylosing spondylitis patients. A TCR beta motif of roughly 8 highly homologous amino acid variants appeared characteristic of blood from ankylosing spondylitis patients. In peripheral blood, the disease-linked clones were found at relatively low frequencies and had a CD8+ phenotype. Some motif variants were previously reported in synovial fluid and blood of reactive arthritis patients, suggesting common disease-initiation mechanisms.

For sequencing, an Illumina HiSeq 2500 was employed. Quantitative 5'-RACE with molecular barcodes was the method used to prepare the TCR beta libraries. The authors processed their data as follows. Disease-linked TCR variants were identified with a new computational method built on a probabilistic model of VDJ rearrangement. The public sequencing data were trimmed at Q25 with fastp and processed into clonotypes with MiXCR by TCRdb, which kept only in-frame beta chains. Each entry is one CDR3 protein sequence, shown with its most common DNA and genes. The V and J calls were determined by TCRdb, not by the authors. Counted in this sample were 350,000 to 400,000 distinct CDR3 sequences; 20% of them appeared once. Of the sample, around 13% falls within the top ten clones. Comment on this clonotype: The specificity of this receptor is unknown. Per-nucleotide qualities are absent, and no much larger clonotype sits a single base away.

The V end gives up 4 bases and the J end 4 bases, leaving 4 bases in the junction not matched to a gene. Including cysteine and phenylalanine, the CDR3 has 15 amino acids. Just the 45-base CDR3 DNA is kept, in frame starting at base 1. CDR1 and CDR2 are drawn from the germline V gene: SNHLY, FYNNEI. The rearrangement joined TRBV2 to TRBJ2-3, and 11 junctional nucleotides match TRBD2. This TCR came from a male donor with ankylosing spondylitis or in good health (not recorded which). Sequencing was done on a sample of blood, either unsorted or a sorted T cell fraction (not recorded which). The CDR3 loop reads CASSVSGGASDTQYF. The sequence in DNA is TGTGCCAGCAGTGTTAGCGGGGGGGCCTCAGATACGCAGTATTTT.